Detailed here is one T cell receptor beta chain. The data belong to a study of blood T cell repertoires in COVID-19. Study in general: Spain, Italy and the United States supplied samples that represented acute and convalescent COVID-19. The cDNA or gDNA used as material had been derived from T cells, B-cell-depleted T cells, or PBMCs.

Assay: immunoSEQ multiplex PCR; the TCRdb copy retains only in-frame clones and omits some. Among 200,000 to 300,000 clones listed, roughly 83% were seen once. The germline V gene encodes CDR1 MNHEY and CDR2 SMNVEV (reference sequence). V shed 5 bases and J 4 bases; nucleotides not matched to a gene: 11. The CDR3 covers 19 residues. Sequenced material: peripheral blood. The source is a man of 80 years or more with acute or convalescent COVID-19. V and J are TRBV27 and TRBJ2-2; TRBD2 matches 15 bases. CDR3 protein: CASSIAGTSGGYGTGELFF. CDR3 DNA: TGTGCCAGCAGTATCGCCGGGACTAGCGGGGGGTATGGCACCGGGGAGCTGTTTTTT.